The 29 T cell receptor beta chains below were found in one sample sequenced in a study of T cell repertoires in cytomegalovirus infection (dated by TCRdb to about 2019). Sequencing used an Illumina HiSeq 1500. Clones were called with MiXCR by TCRdb after fastp trimmed the public reads at Q25, and only in-frame beta chains were retained. Identical CDR3 protein sequences are pooled into one entry, listed with their most common genes and DNA. The sample table holds about 740,000 distinct CDR3 sequences, of which about a third were seen once. The leading ten clones occupy around 2.8% of the sample. The sample comprised PBMCs. These receptors were taken from a human donor in good health (CMV status not recorded). Some clones in this sample may be carry-over from other donors' samples.

This clonotype showed up just a few times. The chain recombines TRBV7-6 with TRBJ1-2; D perhaps matches TRBD1 (5 bases). V lost 7 bases and J lost 2, with 14 bases in between. Germline values: CDR1 SGHVS, CDR2 FNYEAQ. The CDR3 has 14 residues. The CDR3 DNA sequence: TGTGCCAGCATCCCTCCACAGGCGAACTATGGCTACACCTTC. Translation: CASIPPQANYGYTF.

The chain recombines TRBV6-5 with TRBJ2-1; 12 nucleotides agree with TRBD2. This CDR3 spans 19 amino acids. Germline trimming cut 6 bases from V and 0 bases from J; bases unmatched to any gene: 12. Germline loops: CDR1 MNHEY, CDR2 SVGAGI. The CDR3 sequence: CASRGGLAGPTSSYNEQFF. The CDR3 bases are TGTGCCAGCAGGGGCGGACTAGCGGGACCTACAAGCTCCTACAATGAGCAGTTCTTC.

This chain connects TRBV27 to TRBJ2-5, with TRBD1 matching over 8 bases. Per germline, CDR1 MNHEY and CDR2 SMNVEV (reference sequence). This CDR3 is built from 15 residues. V trimming: 6 bases; J trimming: 2 bases; junction bases outside the gene matches: 8. Written as DNA, the CDR3 is TGTGCCAGCAGGCTGCAGGGGGCGAGGCAAGAGACCCAGTACTTC. It specifies CASRLQGARQETQYF.

The chain couples TRBV20-1 to TRBJ1-5; D perhaps matches TRBD1 (5 bases). The CDR3 runs 14 residues. The germline V gene encodes CDR1 DFQATT and CDR2 SNEGSKA (reference sequence). The ends were cut back, 5 bases at V and 1 base at J, with 12 bases in the middle. CDR3 residues: CSAETRDSNQPQHF. The DNA for the CDR3 is TGCAGTGCTGAGACCCGGGACAGCAATCAGCCCCAGCATTTT.

This sequence joins TRBV6-8 and TRBJ1-1; D is possibly TRBD1 (5 bases). V was cut by 2 bases and J by 3 bases, with 7 bases left in between. Germline CDR1 is MNHGY and CDR2 is SAAAGT. This CDR3 has 13 residues. The CDR3 loop reads CASSYRDDTEAFF. The DNA for the CDR3 is TGTGCCAGCAGTTACAGGGACGACACTGAAGCTTTCTTT.

This clonotype turned up a few times. The gene calls are TRBV12-3 or TRBV12-4 and TRBJ2-7, with TRBD2 matching 7 bases. Trimming cost V 5 bases and J 4 bases; bases outside gene matches: 14. The CDR3 runs to 16 residues. The CDR3 region is CASSPRRRTSSYEQYF. The CDR3 DNA is TGTGCCAGCAGTCCTCGTCGAAGGACTAGTTCTTACGAGCAGTACTTC.

The chain is built from TRBV7-6 and TRBJ2-2; the D gene is possibly TRBD1 (5 bases). Germline V gives CDR1 SGHVS, CDR2 FNYEAQ. CDR3 length: 17 residues. Trimming removed 4 bases at V and 3 bases at J, with 18 bases between. The CDR3, as DNA: TGTGCCAGCAGCTGGGGTGCGATGATCAGGGACACCGGGGAGCTGTTTTTT. It codes for CASSWGAMIRDTGELFF. The complete variable domain, with remaining parts taken from reference TRBV7-6 and TRBJ2-2, reads GAGVSQSPRYKVTKRGQDVALRCDPISGHVSLYWYRQALGQGPEFLTYFNYEAQQDKSGLPNDRFSAERPEGSISTLTIQRTEQRDSAMYRCASSWGAMIRDTGELFFGEGSRLTVL.

This chain uses TRBV28 with TRBJ2-7; 14 positions match TRBD2. The germline gives CDR1 MDHEN, CDR2 SYDVKM. The CDR3 contains 18 residues. V shed 6 bases, J shed 2 bases, and the junction held 12 bases outside the gene matches. The CDR3 nucleotides read TGTGCCAGCAGGCCAACCGGGACTAGCGGGAGAAGGGCCTACGAGCAGTACTTC. It encodes CASRPTGTSGRRAYEQYF.

This clonotype came up a few times. The chain is built from TRBV6-1 and TRBJ1-5; D is undetermined. The germline CDR1 and CDR2 sequences are MNHNS and SASEGT. The V and J ends lost 8 bases and 7 bases respectively, with 15 bases between them. The CDR3 length is 13 residues. CDR3 DNA: TGTGCCAGCTCTGACGTCCAGAGACAGCCCCAGCATTTT. Its protein is CASSDVQRQPQHF.

The V call is TRBV6-6, the J call TRBJ2-7; D is perhaps TRBD2 (6 bases). Germline V CDR1 and CDR2: MNHNY, SVGAGI (reference sequence). Trimming cost V 6 bases and J 3 bases, with 18 bases left between them. This CDR3 contains 15 residues. CDR3 amino acids: CASSSDYDYFYEQYF. The CDR3 DNA reads TGTGCCAGCAGCTCGGACTACGATTATTTCTACGAGCAGTACTTC.

The V call is TRBV6-6, the J call TRBJ2-1, with D possibly matching TRBD2 (6 bases). Trimming took 0 bases from V and 3 from J, leaving 12 bases between them. Germline CDR1 is MNHNY and CDR2 is SVGAGI (reference sequence). The CDR3 runs 16 residues. In DNA form, the CDR3 reads TGTGCCAGCAGTTACTCGATTTCGGGGGACTACAATGAGCAGTTCTTC. Translation gives CASSYSISGDYNEQFF.

This clonotype was counted a few times. The CDR3 nucleotides read TGTGCCAGCAGCTCCTCTAGCGGGGGGCACCAAGAGACCCAGTACTTC. It encodes CASSSSSGGHQETQYF. This rearrangement joins TRBV27 to TRBJ2-5, with 11 bases fitting TRBD2. Trimming at V came to 6 bases and at J to 0 bases, leaving 6 bases not matched to a gene. This CDR3 contains 16 residues. Germline assignment: CDR1 MNHEY and CDR2 SMNVEV (reference sequence).

The table lists this clonotype with a few counts. V is TRBV7-8 and J is TRBJ2-7; D is tentatively TRBD1 or TRBD2 (5 bases each). CDR3 length: 17 amino acids. Germline values: CDR1 SGHVS, CDR2 FQNEAQ. Trimming removed 5 bases at V and 3 bases at J, with 23 bases between. The chain's CDR3 is CASSPPGAASRLYEQYF. CDR3 sequence (DNA): TGTGCCAGCAGCCCTCCCGGGGCGGCTAGCCGGCTCTACGAGCAGTACTTC.

In the case of this clonotype: This sequence may be a read error, since a much larger clone differs from it by one base. Here the CDR3 omits its conserved ending phenylalanine or tryptophan, so a read error is the likely source. This sequence joins TRBV7-6 and TRBJ1-1, with TRBD1 matching 7 bases. In germline, CDR1 is SGHVS, CDR2 FNYEAQ. The CDR3 totals 17 residues. Trimming at V came to 3 bases and at J to 3 bases, leaving 13 bases not matched to a gene. CDR3 DNA sequence: TGTGCCAGCAGCTTCCTCCGGGACAGCCGAATTTACACTGAAGCTTTCTTG. Translated: CASSFLRDSRIYTEAFL.

This clonotype came up many times. V usage is TRBV7-2 and J usage is TRBJ1-2, with 7 bases aligning to TRBD1. The CDR3 consists of 15 residues. V dropped 2 bases and J dropped 5; count of bases not matched to a gene: 8. Germline lookup yields CDR1 SGHTA and CDR2 FQGNSA. The CDR3 sequence is CASSLLTGVEYGYTF. CDR3 coding DNA: TGTGCCAGCAGCTTATTAACAGGGGTCGAATATGGCTACACCTTC.

The chain is built from TRBV29-1 and TRBJ1-3, with TRBD1 identical over 7 bases. V was clipped by 7 bases and J by 5 bases; unmatched bases: 14. Per germline, CDR1 SQVTM and CDR2 ANQGSEA. This CDR3 has 15 amino acids. CDR3 in amino acids: CSGWGTERERNTIYF. In nucleotides, the CDR3 is TGCAGCGGGTGGGGGACAGAGAGGGAAAGAAACACCATATATTTT.

The sample holds a few counts of this clonotype. The chain recombines TRBV6-5 with TRBJ2-4; either TRBD1 or TRBD2 may supply D (6 bases each). The germline V gene encodes CDR1 MNHEY and CDR2 SVGAGI. Trimming cost V 0 bases and J 0 bases, with 15 bases left between them. CDR3 length: 18 residues. The CDR3, as DNA: TGTGCCAGCAGTTACTCGAGGAGGGGGTTACTAGCCAAAAACATTCAGTACTTC. The encoded protein is CASSYSRRGLLAKNIQYF.

There are a few counts of this clonotype. The genes are TRBV10-3 and TRBJ1-2, with 9 bases fitting TRBD1. CDR1 and CDR2 (germline): ENHRY, SYGVKD. J was trimmed by 8 bases and V by 2 bases; bases with no gene match: 6. The CDR3 sequence is 14 residues long. CDR3: CAISELDRGSGYTF. The CDR3 region has the DNA TGTGCCATCAGTGAGCTTGACAGGGGGAGCGGCTACACCTTC.

This sequence joins TRBV20-1 and TRBJ2-1; no clear D gene. The CDR3 runs 12 residues. V shed 1 base and J shed 5 bases, with 6 bases lying between them. Germline loops: CDR1 DFQATT, CDR2 SNEGSKA (reference sequence). Here the CDR3 DNA reads TGCAGTGCTAGAGGGATCCACAATGAGCAGTTCTTC. Translated: CSARGIHNEQFF.

This clonotype has ten or more counts. V is TRBV7-2 and J is TRBJ2-2; D remains ambiguous. V lost 1 base to trimming and J lost 1 base, with 4 bases between them. CDR3 size: 14 residues. Germline-derived CDR1 and CDR2 are SGHTA and FQGNSA. The CDR3 coding sequence is TGTGCCAGCAGCTTAGTCGGGAACACCGGGGAGCTGTTTTTT. Protein product: CASSLVGNTGELFF.

The chain couples TRBV20-1 to TRBJ2-4; no firm D call. The germline V gene encodes CDR1 DFQATT and CDR2 SNEGSKA (reference sequence). The CDR3 extends over 14 amino acids. With 8 bases removed from V and 6 bases from J, the gap between germline ends came to 20 bases. CDR3 amino acids: CSTDQGERGNIQYF. CDR3 in DNA: TGCAGTACTGACCAAGGTGAGCGAGGAAACATTCAGTACTTC.

On this clonotype: An end of the junction does not agree with germline; a read error may underlie this. The chain links TRBV7-8 to TRBJ1-6, with 8 bases that match TRBD1. Germline CDR1 reads SGHVS; CDR2 reads FQNEAQ. The CDR3 runs 21 residues. The CDR3 sequence is CASSTDRGYGRIGSCNSPLHF. The CDR3 nucleotides read TGTGCCAGCAGCACTGACAGGGGTTATGGAAGGATTGGCTCCTGTAATTCACCCCTCCACTTT.

This clonotype was seen a handful of times. The J gene is TRBJ2-6, the V gene TRBV6-1, with D perhaps TRBD1 (5 bases). The CDR3 is made up of 19 amino acids. Trimming removed 2 bases from V and 2 bases from J, with 19 bases in between. Looked up from germline, CDR1 is MNHNS and CDR2 is SASEGT. The CDR3 is CASSESERAGWAGANVLTF. The CDR3 coding sequence is TGTGCCAGCAGTGAATCGGAACGGGCAGGGTGGGCTGGGGCCAACGTCCTGACTTTC.

V usage is TRBV4-1 and J usage is TRBJ1-1; D uncertain. The CDR3 runs 11 residues. CDR1 MGHRA and CDR2 YSYEKL come from the germline V gene. V was trimmed by 0 bases and J by 7 bases, leaving 3 bases between them. Written as DNA, the CDR3 is TGCGCCAGCAGCCAAGAGTATGAAGCTTTCTTT. This sequence encodes CASSQEYEAFF.

This CDR3 reads CSASGRMETQYF. The CDR3 region has the DNA TGCAGTGCTAGCGGGAGGATGGAGACCCAGTACTTC. This chain uses TRBV20-1 with TRBJ2-5, with 7 nucleotides matching TRBD2. The V segment lost 3 bases and the J segment 5 bases; nucleotides outside the gene matches: 3. This CDR3 has 12 amino acids. The V gene's germline CDR1 is DFQATT and CDR2 SNEGSKA (reference sequence).

A remark on this clonotype: The CDR3 ends on some other residue instead of the conserved phenylalanine or tryptophan, so this is likely a read error. This sequence joins TRBV10-3 and TRBJ1-2; 7 positions agree with TRBD1. The CDR3 spans 15 residues. Germline CDR1 and CDR2: ENHRY and SYGVKD. The CDR3 bases are TGTGCCATCAGTCAAACAGGGGATTCCAACTATGCCTACACCCTC. Protein: CAISQTGDSNYAYTL.

V gene TRBV14 combines with J gene TRBJ2-1; the match to TRBD1 covers 9 bases. The germline gives CDR1 SGHDN, CDR2 FVKESK. The CDR3 has 16 residues. The junction had 10 bases not matched to a gene; V was cut back by 1 base and J by 9 bases. In DNA, the CDR3 is TGTGCCAGCAGCCAAGGGCCGGGACAGGGTATCCGTGAGCAGTTCTTC. Protein product: CASSQGPGQGIREQFF.

The genes are TRBV19 and TRBJ1-6; D remains ambiguous. The V end was cut by 3 bases, the J end by 6 bases, with 9 bases between. CDR3 length equals 14 residues. Germline V gene data show CDR1 as LNHDA and CDR2 as SQIVND (reference sequence). The CDR3 DNA follows: TGTGCCAGTAGTATTCCCGGTGCTAATTCACCCCTCCACTTT. This sequence encodes CASSIPGANSPLHF.

This clonotype has only one observation. The rearrangement links TRBV7-9 to TRBJ2-7; no clear D. Germline CDR1 reads SEHNR; CDR2 reads FQNEAQ (reference sequence). The CDR3 is made up of 14 amino acids. V lost 3 bases and J lost 7, with 16 bases in between. The CDR3 DNA is TGTGCCAGCAGCTTCGGATCTTCCCCCGGGGAGCAGTACTTC. Protein sequence: CASSFGSSPGEQYF.